This T cell receptor beta chain was captured by sequencing in a study of blood T cell repertoires in COVID-19. At the level of the study: From T cells, B-cell-depleted T cells, or PBMCs came the material, which was cDNA or gDNA.

Generated by immunoSEQ multiplex PCR, the TCRdb table keeps only in-frame clones and is missing some. The repertoire consists of around 70,000 clones, with around nine tenths occurring once and the leading ten covering 1.3% to 1.5%. Germline V gives CDR1 LNHDA, CDR2 SQIVND (reference sequence). Trimming left V 1 base short and J 2 bases short, with 11 bases between. The length of the CDR3 is 15 residues. This clone has only a few counts. The clonotype originates from a man between 50 and 59 years old with acute or convalescent COVID-19. The rearrangement uses TRBV19 and TRBJ1-1, with D possibly TRBD1 on 5 matching bases. Sequenced: peripheral blood. As DNA, the CDR3 is TGTGCCAGTAGTATAGCCGACAGAGCAAACACTGAAGCTTTCTTT. It yields the protein CASSIADRANTEAFF.